What follows are 11 T cell receptor beta chains derived from one specimen sequenced in a study of blood T cell repertoires in COVID-19. Data came from immunoSEQ multiplex PCR; TCRdb stores just in-frame clones and leaves some out. This repertoire shows around 110,000 clones, roughly 83% found once; its top ten account for around 4.4%. The source material was peripheral blood. These receptors were collected from a human donor in a cohort sampled during active COVID-19.

V is TRBV7-8 and J is TRBJ2-7; 10 positions match TRBD1. Germline V lookup: CDR1 SGHVS, CDR2 FQNEAQ. This CDR3 is built from 15 residues. V dropped 5 bases and J dropped 6; count of bases not matched to a gene: 10. This CDR3 reads CASSQPGTGVFEQYF. CDR3 in DNA: TGTGCCAGCAGCCAACCCGGGACAGGGGTCTTCGAGCAGTACTTC. The whole variable domain, remainder taken from reference TRBV7-8 and TRBJ2-7, is GAGVSQSPRYKVAKRGQDVALRCDPISGHVSLFWYQQALGQGPEFLTYFQNEAQLDKSGLPSDRFFAERPEGSVSTLKIQRTQQEDSAVYLCASSQPGTGVFEQYFGPGTRLTVT.

The table lists this clone with a count of one. The gene calls are TRBV3-1 (or the pseudogene TRBV3-2) and TRBJ2-7; D is unclear. The CDR3 runs to 12 residues. Germline V lookup: CDR1 LGHDT, CDR2 YNNKEL (reference sequence). V was cut by 3 bases and J by 0 bases, with 3 bases left in between. CDR3 coding DNA: TGTGCCAGCAGCCACTCCTCCTACGAGCAGTACTTC. It encodes CASSHSSYEQYF.

The chain employs TRBV4-3 and TRBJ2-1; 8 bases map to TRBD2. Looked up from germline, CDR1 is LGHNA and CDR2 is YSLEER. V gave up 2 bases and J gave up 6 bases; unmatched junction bases: 6. This CDR3 is 15 amino acids long. CDR3 coding DNA: TGCGCCAGCAGCCAACACGGGACTAGTGGCAATGAGCAGTTCTTC. It codes for CASSQHGTSGNEQFF.

The V gene is TRBV7-3, the J gene TRBJ2-3; TRBD2 might be the D (6 bases). V dropped 2 bases and J dropped 5 bases, with 17 bases sitting between them. From germline, CDR1 is SGHTA and CDR2 FQGTGA. The CDR3 runs 16 residues. The CDR3 is CASSLDAGTFGDTQYF. CDR3 bases: TGTGCCAGCAGCTTAGATGCCGGGACTTTCGGAGATACGCAGTATTTT.

J is TRBJ2-3 and V is TRBV18; D is possibly TRBD1 (6 bases). From germline, CDR1 is KGHSH and CDR2 LQKENI. The V end lost 6 bases, the J end lost 5 bases, and 18 bases lay between the germline ends. The CDR3 has 15 amino acids. The CDR3, as DNA: TGTGCCAGCTCTCAAACGCAGGGGTCCGTAGATACGCAGTATTTT. Its translation is CASSQTQGSVDTQYF.

This clone has more than one count but fewer than ten. The chain recombines TRBV9 with TRBJ2-1; TRBD2 aligns across 10 bases. The CDR3 has 15 residues. With V trimmed by 1 base and J by 9 bases, 7 bases remained unmatched. CDR1 is SGDLS, CDR2 YYNGEE, per germline. CDR3 region: CASSVLAGAGGEQFF. The CDR3 nucleotides read TGTGCCAGCAGCGTACTAGCGGGAGCCGGGGGTGAGCAGTTCTTC.

The V call is TRBV4-2, the J call TRBJ1-1, with 7 nucleotides matching TRBD1. Germline V gene data show CDR1 as LGHNA and CDR2 as YNFKEQ. The CDR3 has 16 residues. V lost 3 bases, J lost 5 bases, and 12 bases stayed unmatched. The CDR3 is CASSQPPDRVETEAFF. The CDR3 coding sequence is TGTGCCAGCAGCCAGCCGCCCGACAGGGTTGAGACTGAAGCTTTCTTT.

This clone has a single count. V gene TRBV5-4 combines with J gene TRBJ1-3, with TRBD1 identical over 7 bases. Trimming took 5 bases from V and 6 from J; bases not matched to a gene: 8. The CDR3 totals 14 residues. Germline assignment: CDR1 SGHNT and CDR2 YYREEE (reference sequence). This CDR3 reads CASSSGTVPNTIYF. In DNA, the CDR3 is TGTGCCAGCAGTTCCGGGACAGTACCAAACACCATATATTTT.

This clone is a singleton in its sample. The chain couples TRBV7-2 to TRBJ2-1; TRBD1 matches at 7 bases. Germline lookup yields CDR1 SGHTA and CDR2 FQGNSA. J was trimmed by 8 bases and V by 1 base; bases with no gene match: 11. The CDR3 runs 16 residues. The CDR3 sequence: CASSLGRQGRGDEQFF. The CDR3 nucleotides read TGTGCCAGCAGCTTAGGGCGACAGGGAAGAGGGGATGAGCAGTTCTTC.

This clone was observed a few times. The chain carries TRBV6-5 and TRBJ1-3, with 7 bases that match TRBD1. This CDR3 has 15 amino acids. Germline V gene data show CDR1 as MNHEY and CDR2 as SVGAGI. Trimming took 2 bases from V and 3 from J; bases not matched to a gene: 4. The CDR3 coding sequence is TGTGCCAGCAGTTACGCACAGGGGATTGGAAACACCATATATTTT. Its translation: CASSYAQGIGNTIYF.

Comment on this clone: A read error may produce the germline difference seen at one junction end. This chain links TRBV7-6 with TRBJ2-1; 12 bases fit TRBD2. The CDR3 contains 21 residues. Germline loops: CDR1 SGHVS, CDR2 FNYEAQ. The CDR3 region has the DNA TGTGCCAGCAGCCTAGCGTCCTCTAGGACTAGCGGGACTCCGCACTACAATGAGCAGTTCTTC. Protein product: CASSLASSRTSGTPHYNEQFF.